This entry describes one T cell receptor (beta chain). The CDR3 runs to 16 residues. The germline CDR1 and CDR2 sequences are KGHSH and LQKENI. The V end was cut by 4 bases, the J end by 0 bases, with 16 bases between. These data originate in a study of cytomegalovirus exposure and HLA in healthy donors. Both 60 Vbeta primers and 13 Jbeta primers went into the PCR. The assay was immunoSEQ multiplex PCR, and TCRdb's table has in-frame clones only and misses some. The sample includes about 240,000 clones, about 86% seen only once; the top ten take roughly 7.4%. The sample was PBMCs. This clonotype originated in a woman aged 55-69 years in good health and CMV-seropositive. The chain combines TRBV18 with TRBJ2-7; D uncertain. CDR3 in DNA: TGTGCCAGCTCACAAAGGAGCCGATCAAGCTCCTACGAGCAGTACTTC. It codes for CASSQRSRSSSYEQYF.